This entry describes one T cell receptor beta chain. The data were taken from a study of T-cell reconstitution after alpha-beta-depleted transplantation in children. Library preparation (for TCRbeta) was performed with unique molecular identifiers. TCRdb processed the PCR reads anew with MiXCR; each CDR3 protein has one entry. The repertoire consists of around 480,000 distinct CDR3 sequences, with around a third occurring once and the leading ten covering 2.4%. The sequencing here drew on PBMCs from the stem cell graft donor, taken from the stem cell graft. The clonotype originates from a human donor who donated a stem cell graft to a child with aplastic anemia.

Written as DNA, the CDR3 is TGTGCCAGCAGCCAAGGGGAGGGCGGGGAGCTGTTTTTT. It translates to CASSQGEGGELFF. The J gene is TRBJ2-2, the V gene TRBV3-1, with 7 nucleotides matching TRBD2. CDR1 is LGHDT, CDR2 YNNKEL, per germline (reference sequence). This CDR3 comprises 13 residues. V was pared by 1 base and J by 7 bases, with 0 bases of the junction left unmatched.